This TCR beta chain was profiled in a study of cytomegalovirus exposure and HLA in healthy donors. Germline CDR1 is KGHSH and CDR2 is LQKENI. The CDR3 totals 16 residues. V gave up 4 bases and J gave up 4 bases; unmatched junction bases: 6. Study-level results: When a later analysis was performed, an Asian-associated ancestry cluster reportedly had fewer N-insertions than the approximately 690-donor mean. Certain sequence variants were highly shared and formed a cluster, and this cluster was likely a sequencing artifact.

This PCR relied on a set of 60 Vbeta primers and 13 Jbeta primers. Clones were sequenced by immunoSEQ multiplex PCR, and TCRdb holds only the in-frame ones, with some missing. Of roughly 120,000 clones in the sample, approximately 69% were seen once. This clone was found a few times. What it recognizes is unknown. Sample: PBMCs. The source of this sequence is a woman aged 45 to 65 in good health and CMV-seropositive. J is TRBJ2-3 and V is TRBV18; 12 bases align to TRBD2. In nucleotides, the CDR3 is TGTGCCAGCTCACAAAGACTAGCGGGAGTATCAGATACGCAGTATTTT. Protein product: CASSQRLAGVSDTQYF.